A selection of T cell receptor beta chains follows, all from one sample in a study of T-cell reconstitution after alpha-beta-depleted transplantation in children. Via MiXCR, TCRdb re-called the PCR reads, giving one row per CDR3 protein. The table has about 500,000 distinct CDR3 sequences, approximately 32% seen once. The sample in question was PBMCs from the stem cell graft donor, obtained from the stem cell graft. These receptors all come from a human donor who donated a stem cell graft to a child with aplastic anemia. Each CDR3 is given with its conserved first and last residue. A D gene is named only where the DNA matches it firmly. For some rows the clone size is stated as once, few or many, or as a class when expanded; others skip it.

>.|TRBV9|TRBJ2-3|16|.
TGTGCCAGCAGCGTAGGTGGACAATCTAGCACAGATACGCAGTATTTT
CASSVGGQSSTDTQYF
>.|TRBV12-3/TRBV12-4|TRBJ1-1|13|.
TGTGCCAGCAGACCCAGCGGAAACACTGAAGCTTTCTTT
CASRPSGNTEAFF
>.|TRBV4-1|TRBJ2-5|14|.
TGCGCCAGCAGCCAAGAGTGGGTAGCAGAGACCCAGTACTTC
CASSQEWVAETQYF
>.|TRBV30|TRBJ2-1|19|TRBD2
TGTGCCTGGAGTGGACAGAGAGGTAGCGGGAGGGCGTTATACAATGAGCAGTTCTTC
CAWSGQRGSGRALYNEQFF
>.|TRBV27|TRBJ2-2|15|.
TGTGCCAGCAGGATCTTGGGCTTGGCCACCGGGGAGCTGTTTTTT
CASRILGLATGELFF
>few|TRBV7-9|TRBJ2-1|13|TRBD1
TGTGCCAGCGGTGGACAGGGGTCGAATGAGCAGTTCTTC
CASGGQGSNEQFF
>.|TRBV5-4|TRBJ2-5|14|.
TGTGCCAGCAGCCCCTACAAGTACCAAGAGACCCAGTACTTC
CASSPYKYQETQYF
>few|TRBV30|TRBJ2-3|13|.
TGTGCCTGGAGTACCGAGAACACAGATACGCAGTATTTT
CAWSTENTDTQYF
>.|TRBV24-1|TRBJ1-2|14|.
TGTGCCACCAGTGATTACGACGGATACTATGGCTACACCTTC
CATSDYDGYYGYTF
>.|TRBV7-2|TRBJ2-5|13|.
TGTGCCAGCAGCCATAGGAACCAAGAGACCCAGTACTTC
CASSHRNQETQYF
>.|TRBV5-5|TRBJ1-1|15|.
TGTGCCAGTGGGGTGAATGGAGCCATGAACACTGAAGCTTTCTTT
CASGVNGAMNTEAFF
>.|TRBV12-3/TRBV12-4|TRBJ2-1|17|TRBD2
TGTGCCAGCAGTTTTGGGGAGACTAGCGGGGGGCGAGATGAGCAGTTCTTC
CASSFGETSGGRDEQFF
>few|TRBV29-1|TRBJ2-3|12|.
TGCAGCGTTGATTTGGGGACAGATACGCAGTATTTT
CSVDLGTDTQYF
>.|TRBV5-1|TRBJ1-4|16|TRBD1
TGCGCCAGCAGCTTCGGACAGGGAGCAACTAATGAAAAACTGTTTTTT
CASSFGQGATNEKLFF
>.|TRBV7-2|TRBJ2-5|17|.
TGTGCCAGCAGCTTAGGAGGGGGAAATTGGTCGGGGGAGACCCAGTACTTC
CASSLGGGNWSGETQYF
>.|TRBV7-9|TRBJ1-4|14|TRBD1
TGTGCCAGCAGCCAGGCGGGACAGAACGAAAAACTGTTTTTT
CASSQAGQNEKLFF
>.|TRBV6-2/TRBV6-3|TRBJ1-2|15|.
TGTGCCAGCAGGCGTACAGGGATGGGGAACTATGGCTACACCTTC
CASRRTGMGNYGYTF
>.|TRBV4-3|TRBJ2-1|15|.
TGCGCCAGCAGCCCAGGTCTCATAGGTGGCAATGAGCAGTTCTTC
CASSPGLIGGNEQFF
>few|TRBV7-6|TRBJ1-4|16|.
TGTGCCAGCAGCGCAGAGGTGGCCTGGGGTAATGAAAAACTGTTTTTT
CASSAEVAWGNEKLFF
>.|TRBV5-1|TRBJ2-1|18|TRBD2
TGCGCCAGCAGCCCTGGTGGGACTAGCGGGGGCCTATACAATGAGCAGTTCTTC
CASSPGGTSGGLYNEQFF
>few|TRBV29-1|TRBJ2-1|16|.
TGCAGCGTTGAAGATGGGCTAGCGACCTCCTACAATGAGCAGTTCTTC
CSVEDGLATSYNEQFF
>few|TRBV28|TRBJ2-7|14|.
TGTGCCATCCAGAGGGGAGGACAGGCCAACGAGCAGTACTTC
CAIQRGGQANEQYF
>.|TRBV20-1|TRBJ2-1|14|TRBD2
TGCAGTGCTAGAGTATCCGGGACTAGCAATGAGCAGTTCTTC
CSARVSGTSNEQFF
>.|TRBV6-2/TRBV6-3|TRBJ1-2|13|.
TGTGCCAGCAGTATGACAGGAGATTATGGCTACACCTTC
CASSMTGDYGYTF
>.|TRBV5-5|TRBJ1-5|15|.
TGTGCCAGCAGCTTGATTTCTGCTAGCAATCAGCCCCAGCATTTT
CASSLISASNQPQHF
>.|TRBV29-1|TRBJ2-1|14|TRBD1
TGCAGCGCTAAGGGACAGGCCCTGCGCAATGAGCAGTTCTTC
CSAKGQALRNEQFF
>.|TRBV7-2|TRBJ1-5|14|.
TGTGCCAGCAGCACCTGGATGGGCAATCAGCCCCAGCATTTT
CASSTWMGNQPQHF
>.|TRBV6-1|TRBJ1-2|16|.
TGTGCCAGCATCAGGGCGGGGGGGGCGGAAGCATATGGCTACACCTTC
CASIRAGGAEAYGYTF
>few|TRBV6-1|TRBJ1-1|13|.
TGTGCCAGCTCCATGCAGGGGCGGACTGAAGCTTTCTTT
CASSMQGRTEAFF
>few|TRBV20-1|TRBJ2-3|15|.
TGCAGTGGTAAATCTTTGACAGGCAACACAGATACGCAGTATTTT
CSGKSLTGNTDTQYF
>.|TRBV7-2|TRBJ1-2|14|.
TGTGCCAGCAGCGGTACAGGGCTTCGCTATGGCTACACCTTC
CASSGTGLRYGYTF